The clone carrying this T cell receptor beta chain has only a few counts. What it binds is not known. The data are from a study of T cell repertoires in cytomegalovirus infection. About the study: Indicated by public TCR beta signatures were CMV infection and matching HLA type.

Deletions cut 6 bases from V and 4 bases from J, with 10 bases between. CDR1 is SGHTA and CDR2 is FQGNSA in the germline V gene. The CDR3 runs to 13 residues. TCRdb passed the reads through MiXCR, listing each CDR3 protein once. The sample lists hundreds of thousands of distinct CDR3 sequences, less than 20% occurring once. Whole-study results and caveats: CMV carriers having the relevant HLA were flagged by cumulative public TCR beta family frequency. HLA-C-restricted TCR beta clonotypes specific for CMV led the ex vivo response.

The chain links TRBV7-2 to TRBJ2-1, with D possibly TRBD2 on 5 matching bases. Source material: PBMCs. This sequence originates from a human donor in good health (CMV status not recorded). Some clones in this sample may be carry-over from other donors' samples. The CDR3 nucleotides are TGTGCCAGCAGGATTCGGGGATACAATGAGCAGTTCTTC. Translated, it gives CASRIRGYNEQFF.